A selection of T cell receptor beta chains follows, all from one sample in a study of blood T cell repertoires in COVID-19. Repertoires were generated with immunoSEQ multiplex PCR, while TCRdb's copy carries only in-frame clones and drops some. The sample includes around 56,000 clones, about nine tenths of them seen just once. The sequenced sample was peripheral blood. The receptors shown here come from a woman aged 55-70 years with active or convalescent COVID-19. Each CDR3 is given with its conserved first and last residue. D genes are given only for firm matches. Only some rows state a clone size, as once, few, many or a class for expanded clones.

>NA|TRBV4-1|TRBJ2-3|few
CASSQDPGGYTQYF
TGCGCCAGCAGCCAAGACCCCGGCGGGTATACGCAGTATTTT
>TRBD1|TRBV7-3|TRBJ1-2|NA
CASSPGGGYGYTF
TGTGCCAGCAGCCCAGGGGGCGGCTATGGCTACACCTTC
>NA|TRBV30|TRBJ1-5|NA
CAWRDNSNQPQHF
TGTGCCTGGAGGGACAATAGCAATCAGCCCCAGCATTTT
>NA|TRBV5-5|TRBJ2-1|NA
CASSLGGYFPRTEDNEQFF
TGTGCCAGCAGCTTGGGGGGGTACTTCCCTCGGACAGAAGACAATGAGCAGTTCTTC
>TRBD2|TRBV7-6|TRBJ2-1|NA
CASSLEASGIHNEQFF
TGTGCCAGCAGCTTAGAGGCTAGCGGGATTCACAATGAGCAGTTCTTC
>NA|TRBV5-4|TRBJ1-1|NA
CASRPRGWTEAFF
TGTGCCAGCAGGCCGAGGGGGTGGACTGAAGCTTTCTTT
>TRBD1|TRBV9|TRBJ1-5|NA
CASGQVNQPQHF
TGTGCCAGCGGACAGGTTAATCAGCCCCAGCATTTT
>NA|TRBV7-3|TRBJ1-5|NA
CASSSFGGQPQHF
TGTGCCAGCAGCTCTTTCGGGGGGCAGCCCCAGCATTTT
>NA|TRBV27|TRBJ2-5|NA
CASSFQYAGTQYF
TGTGCCAGCAGTTTCCAATATGCGGGGACCCAGTACTTC
>TRBD1|TRBV6-5|TRBJ1-1|NA
CASRTPGTGRSSTLF
TGTGCCAGCAGAACTCCCGGGACAGGGAGGTCGTCAACCCTCTTT
>NA|TRBV5-1|TRBJ1-6|NA
CASSLEPVRLSPLHF
TGCGCCAGCAGCTTGGAGCCAGTGCGGCTTTCACCCCTCCACTTT
>NA|TRBV30|TRBJ1-3|NA
CAWSRDTFSGNTIYF
TGTGCCTGGAGTCGGGACACATTCTCTGGAAACACCATATATTTT
>NA|TRBV6-4|TRBJ2-2|NA
CASSDARTANTGELFF
TGTGCCAGCAGTGACGCAAGGACAGCGAACACCGGGGAGCTGTTTTTT
>TRBD1|TRBV6-5|TRBJ2-5|NA
CATGTGQETQYF
TGTGCCACCGGGACAGGGCAAGAGACCCAGTACTTC
>NA|TRBV25-1|TRBJ1-5|NA
CASSEPGGQPQHF
TGTGCCAGCAGTGAACCGGGAGGACAGCCCCAGCATTTT
>NA|TRBV18|TRBJ2-3|NA
CATLTSWGDTQYF
TGTGCCACCCTGACTAGTTGGGGCGATACGCAGTATTTT
>NA|TRBV4-1|TRBJ2-7|NA
CASSQDRGYEQYF
TGCGCCAGCAGCCAAGACAGGGGCTACGAGCAGTACTTC
>NA|TRBV7-3|TRBJ1-1|NA
CASSLGRGNTEAFF
TGTGCCAGCAGCTTAGGTCGGGGAAACACTGAAGCTTTCTTT
>NA|TRBV18|TRBJ2-6|NA
CASSPGGYEANVLTF
TGTGCCAGCTCACCAGGGGGGTACGAGGCCAACGTCCTGACTTTC
>TRBD1|TRBV7-2|TRBJ1-2|NA
CATPDRGNYGYTF
TGTGCCACCCCAGACAGGGGGAACTATGGCTACACCTTC
>NA|TRBV6-5|TRBJ1-3|NA
CASARRNGISDTIYF
TGTGCCAGCGCCCGGCGGAACGGGATTTCGGACACCATATATTTT
>NA|TRBV30|TRBJ2-1|NA
CARRQINEQFF
TGTGCCCGTCGACAGATCAATGAGCAGTTCTTC
>NA|TRBV28|TRBJ2-3|NA
CASSRTGTIFERNTDTQYF
TGTGCCAGCAGCCGCACCGGGACAATATTCGAAAGGAACACAGATACGCAGTATTTT
>NA|TRBV10-3|TRBJ2-1|NA
CAIRVVETDQQFF
TGTGCCATACGTGTTGTCGAGACAGATCAGCAGTTCTTC
>TRBD1|TRBV3-1/TRBV3-2|TRBJ1-3|NA
CASSRRQGANGNTIYF
TGTGCCAGCAGCCGACGACAGGGGGCAAATGGAAACACCATATATTTT
>TRBD1|TRBV10-1|TRBJ1-4|NA
CASSPGGVGEKLFF
TGCGCCAGCAGCCCAGGGGGAGTAGGTGAAAAACTGTTTTTT
>TRBD1|TRBV10-2|TRBJ1-2|NA
CASSLGQGSGYTF
TGCGCCAGCAGCCTCGGACAGGGGAGCGGCTACACCTTC
>NA|TRBV2|TRBJ1-1|NA
CASSWNQVNTEAFF
TGTGCCAGTTCCTGGAATCAGGTAAACACTGAAGCTTTCTTT
>NA|TRBV28|TRBJ2-1|NA
CATEITLDEQFF
TGTGCCACCGAGATTACGTTGGATGAGCAGTTCTTC
>NA|TRBV28|TRBJ2-7|NA
CASSLAVIPYEQYF
TGTGCCAGCAGTTTGGCAGTGATCCCCTACGAGCAGTACTTC
>TRBD1|TRBV10-3|TRBJ1-3|NA
CAISRQGAQGNTIYF
TGTGCCATCAGCAGACAGGGGGCGCAGGGAAACACCATATATTTT
>NA|TRBV28|TRBJ2-3|NA
CATTRTTTDTQYF
TGTGCCACCACGAGGACTACCACAGATACGCAGTATTTT
>NA|TRBV30|TRBJ2-1|NA
CALGGERTNEQFF
TGTGCACTAGGGGGGGAGAGGACCAATGAGCAGTTCTTC
>NA|TRBV18|TRBJ1-5|NA
CASSRGTLGSNQPQHF
TGTGCCAGCTCACGCGGGACCTTAGGTAGCAATCAGCCCCAGCATTTT
>NA|TRBV16|TRBJ1-2|NA
CASSISQGNYGYTF
TGTGCCAGCAGCATTTCTCAGGGGAACTATGGCTACACCTTC
>NA|TRBV6-5|TRBJ2-1|NA
CASSYRRAAPNEQFF
TGTGCCAGCAGTTACCGGAGGGCGGCCCCTAATGAGCAGTTCTTC
>NA|TRBV5-8|TRBJ1-5|once
CASPRGRGGNQPQHF
TGTGCCAGCCCGCGGGGGAGGGGTGGCAATCAGCCCCAGCATTTT
>TRBD2|TRBV6-6|TRBJ2-7|NA
CASSRRLAGKSSYEQYF
TGTGCCAGCAGTCGCCGACTAGCGGGAAAATCGTCCTACGAGCAGTACTTC
>NA|TRBV7-2|TRBJ2-3|NA
CASSLGRSGRDTQYF
TGTGCCAGCAGCTTAGGTCGCAGCGGTAGAGATACGCAGTATTTT
>NA|TRBV19|TRBJ1-1|NA
CASSTLGTSNTEAFF
TGTGCCAGTAGTACCCTCGGGACTTCTAACACTGAAGCTTTCTTT
>TRBD2|TRBV25-1|TRBJ2-1|NA
CASSAPSGITLYNEQFF
TGTGCCAGCAGTGCCCCTAGCGGGATAACCCTTTACAATGAGCAGTTCTTC
>TRBD2|TRBV7-2|TRBJ2-1|NA
CASRTGLAGLTNEQFF
TGTGCCAGCAGGACGGGACTAGCGGGATTAACCAATGAGCAGTTCTTC
>NA|TRBV6-4|TRBJ1-6|NA
CASSAQIDSPLHF
TGTGCCAGCAGTGCACAGATTGATTCACCCCTCCACTTT
>TRBD1|TRBV2|TRBJ2-7|NA
CASSAGTGVVEQYF
TGTGCCAGCAGTGCCGGGACAGGGGTTGTGGAGCAGTACTTC
>NA|TRBV2|TRBJ2-1|NA
CASNPDRIGEQFF
TGTGCCAGCAATCCTGACAGAATAGGTGAGCAGTTCTTC
>NA|TRBV3-1/TRBV3-2|TRBJ1-1|once
CASSQDRGTEAFF
TGTGCCAGCAGCCAAGACCGGGGCACTGAAGCTTTCTTT
>TRBD2|TRBV5-8|TRBJ2-7|NA
CASSIAGVISEQYF
TGTGCCAGCTCGATAGCGGGAGTTATTAGCGAGCAGTACTTC
>NA|TRBV6-5|TRBJ2-3|NA
CASSGRGTTDTQYF
TGTGCCAGCAGCGGCAGGGGTACGACAGATACGCAGTATTTT
>TRBD1|TRBV5-4|TRBJ2-7|once
CASSTGQGPIYEQYF
TGTGCCAGCAGCACTGGACAGGGGCCCATCTACGAGCAGTACTTC
>NA|TRBV19|TRBJ1-4|NA
CASSPRQATNEKLFF
TGTGCCAGTAGTCCCAGACAGGCAACTAATGAAAAACTGTTTTTT
>TRBD1|TRBV28|TRBJ2-7|NA
CATIDRGAYEQYF
TGTGCCACCATCGACAGGGGGGCGTACGAGCAGTACTTC
>NA|TRBV20-1|TRBJ2-5|NA
CSAGRGETQYF
TGCAGTGCCGGGAGAGGGGAGACCCAGTACTTC
>NA|TRBV7-9|TRBJ1-5|medium-sized
CASSVGQPVSNQPQHF
TGTGCCAGCAGCGTTGGGCAGCCAGTATCCAATCAGCCCCAGCATTTT
>TRBD1|TRBV30|TRBJ1-5|NA
CALDRGSNQPQHF
TGTGCCTTGGACAGGGGAAGCAATCAGCCCCAGCATTTT